This passage covers 2 T cell receptor beta chains from one sample sequenced in a study of blood T cell repertoires in COVID-19. Sequencing used immunoSEQ multiplex PCR; TCRdb keeps in-frame clones, though not all of them. This sample carries 130,000 to 150,000 clones, around three quarters of them seen once, and the ten largest clones take about 12%. What was sequenced was peripheral blood. These receptors were collected from a man older than 75 with acute or convalescent COVID-19.

This chain joins TRBV5-1 and TRBJ2-7; 8 bases agree with TRBD1. CDR1 is SGHRS, CDR2 YFSETQ, per germline. This CDR3 comprises 13 residues. With 3 bases clipped from V and 6 bases from J, the junction kept 5 bases outside the gene matches. The DNA of the CDR3 is TGCGCCAGCAGCTACGGACAGGGCGGCGAGCAGTACTTC. It yields the protein CASSYGQGGEQYF.

The CDR3 loop reads CASSGTPGQSSYEQYF. CDR3 DNA sequence: TGTGCCAGTAGTGGTACTCCGGGACAGAGCTCCTACGAGCAGTACTTC. The chain uses TRBV19 and TRBJ2-7; 7 bases map to TRBD1. Germline CDR1 is LNHDA and CDR2 is SQIVND (reference sequence). There are 16 residues in the CDR3. After removal of 5 bases from V and 0 bases from J, the junction contained 10 bases not matched to a gene. Drawing the rest from reference TRBV19 and TRBJ2-7, the complete variable domain is DGGITQSPKYLFRKEGQNVTLSCEQNLNHDAMYWYRQDPGQGLRLIYYSQIVNDFQKGDIAEGYSVSREKKESFPLTVTSAQKNPTAFYLCASSGTPGQSSYEQYFGPGTRLTVT.